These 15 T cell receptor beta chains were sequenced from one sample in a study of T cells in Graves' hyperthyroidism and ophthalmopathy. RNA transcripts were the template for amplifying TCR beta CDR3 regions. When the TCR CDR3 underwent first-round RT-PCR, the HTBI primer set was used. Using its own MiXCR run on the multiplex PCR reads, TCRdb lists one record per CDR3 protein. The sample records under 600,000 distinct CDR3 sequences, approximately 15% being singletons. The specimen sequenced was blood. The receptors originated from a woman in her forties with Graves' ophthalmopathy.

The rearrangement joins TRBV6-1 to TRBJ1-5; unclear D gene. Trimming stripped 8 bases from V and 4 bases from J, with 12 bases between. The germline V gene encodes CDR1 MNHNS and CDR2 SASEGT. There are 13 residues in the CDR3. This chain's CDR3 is CASGGWTNQPQHF. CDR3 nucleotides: TGTGCCAGCGGTGGCTGGACGAATCAGCCCCAGCATTTT.

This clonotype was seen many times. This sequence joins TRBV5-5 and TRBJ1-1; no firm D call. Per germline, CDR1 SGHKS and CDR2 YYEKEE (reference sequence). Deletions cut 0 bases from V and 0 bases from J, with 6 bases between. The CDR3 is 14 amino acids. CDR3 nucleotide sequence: TGTGCCAGCAGCTTGGGGCACATGAACACTGAAGCTTTCTTT. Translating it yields CASSLGHMNTEAFF.

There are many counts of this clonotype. CDR3 amino acids: CSAIGLAGVETQYF. For the CDR3, the DNA is TGCAGTGCCATCGGACTAGCGGGAGTTGAGACCCAGTACTTC. The rearrangement joins TRBV20-1 to TRBJ2-5; TRBD2 agrees at 13 bases. The CDR3 runs to 14 residues. After removal of 6 bases from V and 5 bases from J, the junction contained 6 bases not matched to a gene. From germline, CDR1 is DFQATT and CDR2 SNEGSKA (reference sequence).

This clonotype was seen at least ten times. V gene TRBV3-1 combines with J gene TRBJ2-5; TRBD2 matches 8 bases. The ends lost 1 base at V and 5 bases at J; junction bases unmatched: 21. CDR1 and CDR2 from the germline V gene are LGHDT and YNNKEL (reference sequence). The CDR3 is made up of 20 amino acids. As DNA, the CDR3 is TGTGCCAGCAGCCAAGTGTCCGGCAGTAGCGGGGAGATGTTTCGGGAGACCCAGTACTTC. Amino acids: CASSQVSGSSGEMFRETQYF.

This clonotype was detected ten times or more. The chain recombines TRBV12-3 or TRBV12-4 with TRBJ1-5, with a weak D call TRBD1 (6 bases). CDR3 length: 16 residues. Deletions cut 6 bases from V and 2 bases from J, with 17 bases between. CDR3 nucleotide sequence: TGTGCCAGCAGCTATTCTACAGGGCCGGGCAATCAGCCCCAGCATTTT. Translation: CASSYSTGPGNQPQHF.

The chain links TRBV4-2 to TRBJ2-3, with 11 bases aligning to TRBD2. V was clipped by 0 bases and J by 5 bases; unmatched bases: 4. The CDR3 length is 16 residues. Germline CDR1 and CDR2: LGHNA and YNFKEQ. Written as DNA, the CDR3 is TGTGCCAGCAGCCAAGAGTCTAGCGGGGGGAAAGATACGCAGTATTTT. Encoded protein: CASSQESSGGKDTQYF.

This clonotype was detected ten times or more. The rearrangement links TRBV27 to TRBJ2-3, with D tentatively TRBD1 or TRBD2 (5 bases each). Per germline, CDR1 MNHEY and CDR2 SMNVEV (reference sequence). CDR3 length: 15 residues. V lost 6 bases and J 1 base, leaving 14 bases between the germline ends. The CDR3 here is CASSDGTAGTDTQYF. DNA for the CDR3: TGTGCCAGCAGCGACGGGACGGCCGGCACAGATACGCAGTATTTT.

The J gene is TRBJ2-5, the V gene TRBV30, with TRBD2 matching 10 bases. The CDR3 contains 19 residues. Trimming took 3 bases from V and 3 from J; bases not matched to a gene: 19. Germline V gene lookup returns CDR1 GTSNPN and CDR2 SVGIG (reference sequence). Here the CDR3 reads CAWRGPWPSGSWGKETQYF. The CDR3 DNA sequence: TGTGCCTGGAGAGGGCCCTGGCCTAGCGGGAGTTGGGGCAAAGAGACCCAGTACTTC.

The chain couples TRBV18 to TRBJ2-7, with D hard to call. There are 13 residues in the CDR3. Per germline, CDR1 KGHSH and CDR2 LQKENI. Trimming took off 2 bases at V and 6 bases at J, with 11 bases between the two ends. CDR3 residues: CASSPGIWGEQYF. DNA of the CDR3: TGTGCCAGCTCACCAGGGATTTGGGGCGAGCAGTACTTC.

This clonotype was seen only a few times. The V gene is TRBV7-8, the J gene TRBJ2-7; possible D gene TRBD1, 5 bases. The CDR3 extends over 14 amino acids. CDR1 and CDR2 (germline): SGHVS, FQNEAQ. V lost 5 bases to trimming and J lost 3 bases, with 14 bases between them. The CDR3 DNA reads TGTGCCAGCAGCCCCCCAGGGTTCCACTACGAGCAGTACTTC. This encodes CASSPPGFHYEQYF.

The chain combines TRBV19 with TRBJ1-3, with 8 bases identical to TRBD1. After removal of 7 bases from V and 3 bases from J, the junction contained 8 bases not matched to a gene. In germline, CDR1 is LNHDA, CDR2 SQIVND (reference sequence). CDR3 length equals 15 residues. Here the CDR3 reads CASNPPGTGGNTIYF. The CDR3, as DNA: TGTGCCAGTAATCCGCCCGGGACAGGTGGAAACACCATATATTTT.

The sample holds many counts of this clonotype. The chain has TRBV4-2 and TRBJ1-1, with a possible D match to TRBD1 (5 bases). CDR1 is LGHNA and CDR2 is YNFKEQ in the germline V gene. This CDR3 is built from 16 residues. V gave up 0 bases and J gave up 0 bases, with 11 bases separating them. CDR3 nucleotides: TGTGCCAGCAGCCAAGAAGGGAGGACATTGAACACTGAAGCTTTCTTT. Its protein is CASSQEGRTLNTEAFF.

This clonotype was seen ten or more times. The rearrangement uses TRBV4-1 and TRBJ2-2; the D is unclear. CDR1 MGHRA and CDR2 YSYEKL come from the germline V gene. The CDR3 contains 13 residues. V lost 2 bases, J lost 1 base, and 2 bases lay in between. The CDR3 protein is CASSQKNTGELFF. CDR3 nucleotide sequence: TGCGCCAGCAGCCAAAAGAACACCGGGGAGCTGTTTTTT.

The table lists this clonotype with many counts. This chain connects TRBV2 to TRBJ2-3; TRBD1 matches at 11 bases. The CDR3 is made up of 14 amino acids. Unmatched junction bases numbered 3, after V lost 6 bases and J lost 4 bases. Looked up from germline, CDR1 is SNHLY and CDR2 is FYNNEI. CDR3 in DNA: TGTGCCAGCAGGAGGACAGGGGGCTCAGATACGCAGTATTTT. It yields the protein CASRRTGGSDTQYF.

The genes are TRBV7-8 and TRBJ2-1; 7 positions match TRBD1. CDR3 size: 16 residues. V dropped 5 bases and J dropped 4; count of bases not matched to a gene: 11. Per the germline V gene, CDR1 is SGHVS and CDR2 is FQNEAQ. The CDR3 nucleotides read TGTGCCAGCAGCCCACGGGACAGATTGAATTACAATGAGCAGTTCTTC. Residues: CASSPRDRLNYNEQFF. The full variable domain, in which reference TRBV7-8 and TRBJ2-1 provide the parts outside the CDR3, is GAGVSQSPRYKVAKRGQDVALRCDPISGHVSLFWYQQALGQGPEFLTYFQNEAQLDKSGLPSDRFFAERPEGSVSTLKIQRTQQEDSAVYLCASSPRDRLNYNEQFFGPGTRLTVL.